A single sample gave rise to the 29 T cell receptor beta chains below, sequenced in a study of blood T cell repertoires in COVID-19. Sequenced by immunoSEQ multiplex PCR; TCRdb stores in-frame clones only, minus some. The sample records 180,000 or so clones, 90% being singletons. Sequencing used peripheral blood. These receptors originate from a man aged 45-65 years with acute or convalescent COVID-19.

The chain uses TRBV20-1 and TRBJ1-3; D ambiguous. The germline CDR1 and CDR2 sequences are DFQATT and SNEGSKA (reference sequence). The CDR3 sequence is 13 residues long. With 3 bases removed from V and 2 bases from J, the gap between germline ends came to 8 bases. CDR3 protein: CSASSGTGNTIYF. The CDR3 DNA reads TGCAGTGCTAGTTCGGGGACTGGAAACACCATATATTTT.

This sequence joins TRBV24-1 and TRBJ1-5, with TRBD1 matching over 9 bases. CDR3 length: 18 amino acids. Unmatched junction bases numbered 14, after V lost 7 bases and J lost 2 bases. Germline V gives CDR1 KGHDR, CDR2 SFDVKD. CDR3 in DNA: TGTGCCACCAGCCGGGGGGACAGGGAATATATCGGCAATCAGCCCCAGCATTTT. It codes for CATSRGDREYIGNQPQHF.

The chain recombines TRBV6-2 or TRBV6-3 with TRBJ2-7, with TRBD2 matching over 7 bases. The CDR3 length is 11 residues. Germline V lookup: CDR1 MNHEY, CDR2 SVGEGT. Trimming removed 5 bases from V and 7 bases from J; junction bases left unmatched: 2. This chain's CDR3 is CASSRGGEQYV. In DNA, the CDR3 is TGTGCCAGCAGTAGGGGAGGGGAGCAGTACGTC.

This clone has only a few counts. Here the CDR3 DNA reads TGTGCCAGCAGCCCCAGGGGCAGCTTCAATGAGCAGTTCTTC. Amino acid sequence: CASSPRGSFNEQFF. The V gene is TRBV7-9, the J gene TRBJ2-1, with a possible D match to TRBD1 (6 bases). Trimming removed 5 bases from V and 6 bases from J, with 14 bases in between. CDR3 length: 14 residues. From germline, CDR1 is SEHNR and CDR2 FQNEAQ (reference sequence).

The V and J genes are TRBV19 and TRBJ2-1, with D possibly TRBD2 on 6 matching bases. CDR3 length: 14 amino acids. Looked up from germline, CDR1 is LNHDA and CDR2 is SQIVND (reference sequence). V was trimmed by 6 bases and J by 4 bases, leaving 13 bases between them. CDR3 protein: CASSPRDFYNEQFF. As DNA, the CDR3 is TGTGCCAGTAGCCCCCGGGACTTTTACAATGAGCAGTTCTTC. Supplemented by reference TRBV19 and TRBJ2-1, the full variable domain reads DGGITQSPKYLFRKEGQNVTLSCEQNLNHDAMYWYRQDPGQGLRLIYYSQIVNDFQKGDIAEGYSVSREKKESFPLTVTSAQKNPTAFYLCASSPRDFYNEQFFGPGTRLTVL.

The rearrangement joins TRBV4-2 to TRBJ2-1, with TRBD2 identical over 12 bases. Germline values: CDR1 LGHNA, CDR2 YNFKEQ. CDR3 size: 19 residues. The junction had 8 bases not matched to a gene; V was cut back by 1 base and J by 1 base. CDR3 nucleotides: TGTGCCAGCAGCCAAGCATCTCTAGCGGGAGGGCCGTCCTACAATGAGCAGTTCTTC. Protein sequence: CASSQASLAGGPSYNEQFF.

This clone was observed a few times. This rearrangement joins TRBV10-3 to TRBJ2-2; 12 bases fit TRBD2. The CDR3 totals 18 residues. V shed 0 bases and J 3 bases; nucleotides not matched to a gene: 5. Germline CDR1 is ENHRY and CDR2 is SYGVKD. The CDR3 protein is CAISESTLAGGDTGELFF. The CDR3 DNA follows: TGTGCCATCAGTGAGTCGACACTAGCGGGAGGCGACACCGGGGAGCTGTTTTTT.

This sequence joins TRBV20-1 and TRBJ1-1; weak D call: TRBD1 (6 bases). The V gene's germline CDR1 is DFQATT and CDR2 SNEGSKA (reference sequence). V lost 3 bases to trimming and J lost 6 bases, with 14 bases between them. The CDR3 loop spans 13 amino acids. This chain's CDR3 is CSASYPGQPEAFF. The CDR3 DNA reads TGCAGTGCTAGTTACCCCGGACAGCCTGAAGCTTTCTTT.

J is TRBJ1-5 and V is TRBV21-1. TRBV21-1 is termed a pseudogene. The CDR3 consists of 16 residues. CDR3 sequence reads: CASSKGGRIINQPQHF. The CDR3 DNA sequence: TGTGCCAGCAGCAAAGGTGGGAGAATAATTAATCAGCCCCAGCATTTT.

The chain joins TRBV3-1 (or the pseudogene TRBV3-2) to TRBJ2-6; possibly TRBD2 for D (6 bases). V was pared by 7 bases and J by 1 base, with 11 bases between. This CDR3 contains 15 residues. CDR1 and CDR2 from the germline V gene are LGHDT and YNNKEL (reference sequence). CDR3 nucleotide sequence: TGTGCCAGCACCTCCGCGGGGTCTGGGGCCAACGTCCTGACTTTC. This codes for CASTSAGSGANVLTF.

CDR3 sequence reads: CASRAGTSGRNEQYF. The CDR3, as DNA: TGTGCCAGCAGAGCCGGGACTAGCGGGAGGAATGAGCAGTACTTC. This chain uses TRBV2 with TRBJ2-7, with 15 bases identical to TRBD2. From germline, CDR1 is SNHLY and CDR2 FYNNEI. The CDR3 has 15 amino acids. V lost 6 bases to trimming and J lost 7 bases; unmatched junction nucleotides: 7.

DNA for the CDR3: TGTGCCAGCAGTTACCTCTATAACTATGGCTACACCTTC. Its translation: CASSYLYNYGYTF. The chain has TRBV6-6 and TRBJ1-2; D remains unclear. Germline CDR1 reads MNHNY; CDR2 reads SVGAGI (reference sequence). The V and J ends lost 2 bases and 1 base respectively, with 5 bases between them. The CDR3 totals 13 residues.

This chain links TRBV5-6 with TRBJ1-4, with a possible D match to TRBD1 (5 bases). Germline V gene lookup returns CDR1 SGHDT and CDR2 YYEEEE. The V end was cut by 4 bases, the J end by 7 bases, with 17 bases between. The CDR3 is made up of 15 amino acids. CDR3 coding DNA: TGTGCCAGCAGCCCTAGCGGGGCCTCGAGTGAAAAACTGTTTTTT. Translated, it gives CASSPSGASSEKLFF. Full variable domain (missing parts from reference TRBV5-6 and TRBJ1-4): DAGVTQSPTHLIKTRGQQVTLRCSPKSGHDTVSWYQQALGQGPQFIFQYYEEEERQRGNFPDRFSGHQFPNYSSELNVNALLLGDSALYLCASSPSGASSEKLFFGSGTQLSVL.

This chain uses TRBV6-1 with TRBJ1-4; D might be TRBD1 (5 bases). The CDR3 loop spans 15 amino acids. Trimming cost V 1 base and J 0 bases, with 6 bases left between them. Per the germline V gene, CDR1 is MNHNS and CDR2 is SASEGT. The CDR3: CASSEGGATNEKLFF. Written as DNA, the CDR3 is TGTGCCAGCAGTGAAGGGGGGGCAACTAATGAAAAACTGTTTTTT.

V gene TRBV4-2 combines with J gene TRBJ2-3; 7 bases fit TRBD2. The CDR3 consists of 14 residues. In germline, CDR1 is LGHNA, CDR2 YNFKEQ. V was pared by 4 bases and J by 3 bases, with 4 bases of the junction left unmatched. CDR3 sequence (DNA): TGTGCCAGCAGCCCGAAGCGGGATACAGATACGCAGTATTTT. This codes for CASSPKRDTDTQYF.

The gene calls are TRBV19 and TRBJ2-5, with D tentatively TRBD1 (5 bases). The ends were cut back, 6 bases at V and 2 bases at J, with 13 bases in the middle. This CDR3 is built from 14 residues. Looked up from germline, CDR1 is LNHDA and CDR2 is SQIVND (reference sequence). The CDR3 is CASSAPGKQETQYF. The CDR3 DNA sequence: TGTGCCAGTAGCGCCCCAGGGAAACAAGAGACCCAGTACTTC.

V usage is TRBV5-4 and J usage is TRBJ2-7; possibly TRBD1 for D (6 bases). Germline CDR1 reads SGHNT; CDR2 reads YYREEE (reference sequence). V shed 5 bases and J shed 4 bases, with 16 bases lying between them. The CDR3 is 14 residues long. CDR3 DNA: TGTGCCAGCAGAGCCGCAGGGGCGGGTTACGAGCAGTACTTC. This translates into CASRAAGAGYEQYF. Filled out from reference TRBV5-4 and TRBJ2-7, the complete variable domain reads ETGVTQSPTHLIKTRGQQVTLRCSSQSGHNTVSWYQQALGQGPQFIFQYYREEENGRGNFPPRFSGLQFPNYSSELNVNALELDDSALYLCASRAAGAGYEQYFGPGTRLTVT.

CDR3 DNA sequence: TGTGCCAGCCGGATGTCAAGGACAGGCCTCTACGAGCAGTACGTC. It codes for CASRMSRTGLYEQYV. The gene calls are TRBV6-5 and TRBJ2-7; 7 bases fit TRBD1. The CDR3 spans 15 residues. With V trimmed by 8 bases and J by 3 bases, 13 bases remained unmatched. In germline, CDR1 is MNHEY, CDR2 SVGAGI.

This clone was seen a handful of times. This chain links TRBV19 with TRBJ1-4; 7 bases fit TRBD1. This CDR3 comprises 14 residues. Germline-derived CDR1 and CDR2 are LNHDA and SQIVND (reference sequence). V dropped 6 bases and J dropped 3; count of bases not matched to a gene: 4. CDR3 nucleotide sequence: TGTGCCAGTAGGGTTCAGGGGGCTAATGAAAAACTGTTTTTT. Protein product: CASRVQGANEKLFF.

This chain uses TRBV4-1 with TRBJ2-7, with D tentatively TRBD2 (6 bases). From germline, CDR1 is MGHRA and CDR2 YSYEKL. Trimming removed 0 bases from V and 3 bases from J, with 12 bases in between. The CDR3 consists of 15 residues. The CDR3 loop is CASSQDPEAGYEQYF. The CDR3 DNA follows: TGCGCCAGCAGCCAAGATCCAGAAGCGGGCTACGAGCAGTACTTC.

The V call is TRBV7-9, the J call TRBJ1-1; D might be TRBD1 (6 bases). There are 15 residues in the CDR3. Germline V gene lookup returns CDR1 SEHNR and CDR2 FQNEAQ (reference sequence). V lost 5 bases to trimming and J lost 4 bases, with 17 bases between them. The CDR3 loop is CASSQTNRVATEAFF. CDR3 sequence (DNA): TGTGCCAGCAGCCAAACAAACAGGGTTGCCACTGAAGCTTTCTTT.

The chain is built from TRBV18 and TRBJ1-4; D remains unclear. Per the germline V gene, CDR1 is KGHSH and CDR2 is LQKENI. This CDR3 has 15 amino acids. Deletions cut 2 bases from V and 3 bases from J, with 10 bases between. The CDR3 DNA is TGTGCCAGCTCACCATCTTGGGGAGCTAATGAAAAACTGTTTTTT. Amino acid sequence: CASSPSWGANEKLFF. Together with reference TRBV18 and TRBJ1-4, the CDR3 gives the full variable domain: NAGVMQNPRHLVRRRGQEARLRCSPMKGHSHVYWYRQLPEEGLKFMVYLQKENIIDESGMPKERFSAEFPKEGPSILRIQQVVRGDSAAYFCASSPSWGANEKLFFGSGTQLSVL.

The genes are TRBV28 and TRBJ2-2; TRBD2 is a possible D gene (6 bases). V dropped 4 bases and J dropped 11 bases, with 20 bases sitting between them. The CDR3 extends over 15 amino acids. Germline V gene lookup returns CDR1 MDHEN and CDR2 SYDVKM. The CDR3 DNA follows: TGTGCCAGCAGTTCATCGGAGGGATCACCGGTCGAGCTGTTTTTT. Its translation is CASSSSEGSPVELFF.

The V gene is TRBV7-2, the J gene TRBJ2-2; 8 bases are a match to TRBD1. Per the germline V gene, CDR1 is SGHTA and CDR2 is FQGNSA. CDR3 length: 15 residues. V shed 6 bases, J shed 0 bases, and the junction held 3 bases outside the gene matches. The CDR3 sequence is CASRRTGTNTGELFF. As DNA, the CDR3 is TGTGCCAGCAGACGGACAGGGACGAACACCGGGGAGCTGTTTTTT.

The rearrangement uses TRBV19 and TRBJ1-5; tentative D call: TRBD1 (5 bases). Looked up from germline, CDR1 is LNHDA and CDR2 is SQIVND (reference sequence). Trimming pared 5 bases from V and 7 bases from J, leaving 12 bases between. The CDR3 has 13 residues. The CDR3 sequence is CASSGLGEQPQHF. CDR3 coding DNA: TGTGCCAGTAGTGGACTAGGGGAGCAGCCCCAGCATTTT.

This CDR3 is CASSPKMNTEAFF. The CDR3 nucleotides read TGTGCCAGCAGCCCCAAAATGAACACTGAAGCTTTCTTT. V gene TRBV5-4 combines with J gene TRBJ1-1; D call uncertain. This CDR3 contains 13 residues. Germline values: CDR1 SGHNT, CDR2 YYREEE (reference sequence). V was trimmed by 4 bases and J by 0 bases, leaving 7 bases between them.

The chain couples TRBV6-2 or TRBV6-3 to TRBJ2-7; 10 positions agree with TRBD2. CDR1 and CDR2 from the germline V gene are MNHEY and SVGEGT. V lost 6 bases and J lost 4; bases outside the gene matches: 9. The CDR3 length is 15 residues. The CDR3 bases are TGTGCCAGCAGCACGCCGGGGACTAGCGCATACGAGCAGTACTTC. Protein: CASSTPGTSAYEQYF.

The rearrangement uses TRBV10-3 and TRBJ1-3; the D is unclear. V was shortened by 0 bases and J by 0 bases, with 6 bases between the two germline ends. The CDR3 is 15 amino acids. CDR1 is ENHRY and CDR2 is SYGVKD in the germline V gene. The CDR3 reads CAISESGLSGNTIYF. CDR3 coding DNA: TGTGCCATCAGTGAGTCGGGCCTCTCTGGAAACACCATATATTTT.

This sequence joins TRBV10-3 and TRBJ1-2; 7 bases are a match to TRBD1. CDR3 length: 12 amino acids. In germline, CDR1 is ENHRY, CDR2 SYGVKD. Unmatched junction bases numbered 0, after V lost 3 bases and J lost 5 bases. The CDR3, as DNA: TGTGCCATCAGTGAACAGGGGTATGGCTACACCTTC. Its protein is CAISEQGYGYTF.